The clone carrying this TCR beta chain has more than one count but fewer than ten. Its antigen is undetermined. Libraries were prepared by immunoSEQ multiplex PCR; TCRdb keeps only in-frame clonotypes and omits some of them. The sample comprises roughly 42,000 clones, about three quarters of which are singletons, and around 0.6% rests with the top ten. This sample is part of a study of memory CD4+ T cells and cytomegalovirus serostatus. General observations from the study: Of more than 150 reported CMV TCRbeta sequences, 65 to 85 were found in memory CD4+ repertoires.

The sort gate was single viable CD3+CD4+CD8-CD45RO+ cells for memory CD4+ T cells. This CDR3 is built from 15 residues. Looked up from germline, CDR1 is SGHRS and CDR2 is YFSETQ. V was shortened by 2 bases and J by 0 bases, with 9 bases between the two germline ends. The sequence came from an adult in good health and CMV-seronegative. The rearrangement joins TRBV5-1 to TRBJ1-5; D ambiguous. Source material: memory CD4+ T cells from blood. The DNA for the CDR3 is TGCGCCAGCAGCTTCTCGGGAGATAGCAATCAGCCCCAGCATTTT. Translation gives CASSFSGDSNQPQHF. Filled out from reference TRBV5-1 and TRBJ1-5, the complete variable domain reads KAGVTQTPRYLIKTRGQQVTLSCSPISGHRSVSWYQQTPGQGLQFLFEYFSETQRNKGNFPGRFSGRQFSNSRSEMNVSTLELGDSALYLCASSFSGDSNQPQHFGDGTRLSIL.